These T cell receptor beta chains were read from a single sample in a study of monozygotic twins with inflammatory bowel disease. TCRdb reprocessed the 5' RACE reads, keeping one entry per CDR3 protein, no DNA. This sample's table has approximately 390,000 distinct CDR3 sequences. The sample comprised blood. Every receptor here comes from a human donor with ulcerative colitis or Crohn's disease, or a healthy co-twin of an affected twin (not recorded which). Both conserved end residues are part of each CDR3.

J: TRBJ2-3; V: TRBV6-5; CDR3: CASSFPKAGGYFTDTQYF
J: TRBJ2-7; V: TRBV7-9; CDR3: CASSFSVDRAAYEQYF
J: TRBJ2-3; V: TRBV30; CDR3: CAWSVRIGQGPDTQYF
J: TRBJ2-1; V: TRBV20-1; CDR3: CSAARLAGTYNEQFF
J: TRBJ1-1; V: TRBV28; CDR3: CASVRGARTEAFF
J: TRBJ2-2; V: TRBV19; CDR3: CASFDWGGAGELFF
J: TRBJ1-2; V: TRBV5-1; CDR3: CASSLVSPENYGYTF
J: TRBJ1-6; V: TRBV7-2; CDR3: CASSLSRDNSPLHF
J: TRBJ2-1; V: TRBV15; CDR3: CATSSSRNTEDEQFF
J: TRBJ2-2; V: TRBV14; CDR3: CASSQPQGITGELFF
J: TRBJ2-7; V: TRBV18; CDR3: CASSPPDSTSSYEQYF
J: TRBJ1-5; V: TRBV20-1; CDR3: CSARDSGARGNQPQHF
J: TRBJ1-3; V: TRBV18; CDR3: CASSPTESSGNTIYF
J: TRBJ2-3; V: TRBV10-3; CDR3: CAISEFDTFTDTQYF
J: TRBJ1-1; V: TRBV4-2; CDR3: CASSQDWQGGEAFF
J: TRBJ1-2; V: TRBV7-2; CDR3: CASSLEGQTYGYTF
J: TRBJ1-5; V: TRBV28; CDR3: CASTERGVVQPQHF
J: TRBJ2-4; V: TRBV5-6; CDR3: CASSQQGLRNIQYF
J: TRBJ2-2; V: TRBV6-1; CDR3: CASATRRTTGELFF
J: TRBJ2-7; V: TRBV7-2; CDR3: CASSLGKVEEQYF
J: TRBJ2-2; V: TRBV20-1; CDR3: CSARVSGLADTGELFF
J: TRBJ2-5; V: TRBV5-6; CDR3: CASSGGGGRTQETQYF
J: TRBJ2-7; V: TRBV20-1; CDR3: CSARSPGLAVYYEQYF
J: TRBJ2-7; V: TRBV3-1; CDR3: CASSSGTSGAYEQYF
J: TRBJ2-7; V: TRBV12-3/TRBV12-4; CDR3: CASTPTSNEQYF
J: TRBJ2-1; V: TRBV12-3/TRBV12-4; CDR3: CASTQGTGNEQFF
J: TRBJ2-7; V: TRBV10-3; CDR3: CAISETVLAGGDEQYF
J: TRBJ2-4; V: TRBV15; CDR3: CATSRGQNPKNIQYF
J: TRBJ2-1; V: TRBV6-1; CDR3: CASRRTIGTLNEQFF
J: TRBJ1-4; V: TRBV7-2; CDR3: CASSLGLREDEKLFF
J: TRBJ2-7; V: TRBV28; CDR3: CASSLSGGKTYEQYF
J: TRBJ1-1; V: TRBV29-1; CDR3: CSTYGYTEAFF
J: TRBJ1-1; V: TRBV19; CDR3: CASSLQLGGNTEAFF
J: TRBJ2-1; V: TRBV7-2; CDR3: CASSVRTSAHEQFF
J: TRBJ2-7; V: TRBV10-3; CDR3: CAISQGDYEQYF
J: TRBJ1-5; V: TRBV20-1; CDR3: CSAPRQGHNQPQHF
J: TRBJ2-7; V: TRBV7-2; CDR3: CASSSPLTGSSYEQYF
J: TRBJ2-3; V: TRBV20-1; CDR3: CSAGTRAGTDTQYF
J: TRBJ1-1; V: TRBV5-1; CDR3: CASSLSLTGEAFF
J: TRBJ2-4; V: TRBV6-1; CDR3: CASSEGLGKNIQYF
J: TRBJ2-1; V: TRBV7-2; CDR3: CASSPSWGLYNEQFF
J: TRBJ2-2; V: TRBV18; CDR3: CASSPSRGTGELFF
J: TRBJ2-3; V: TRBV4-1; CDR3: CASNGLEGSGTQYF
J: TRBJ2-6; V: TRBV10-3; CDR3: CAISGTGTGANVLTF
J: TRBJ2-1; V: TRBV4-3; CDR3: CASSQSLAGVVNEQFF
J: TRBJ2-7; V: TRBV7-9; CDR3: CASSYETIAYEQYF
J: TRBJ2-3; V: TRBV6-1; CDR3: CASSLNSLNIDTQYF
J: TRBJ2-3; V: TRBV5-4; CDR3: CASSLWVAGSTDTQYF
J: TRBJ2-3; V: TRBV10-3; CDR3: CAISETGQGLNSDTQYF
J: TRBJ2-6; V: TRBV11-2; CDR3: CASSLEAGANVLTF
J: TRBJ2-3; V: TRBV7-2; CDR3: CASTLDRIADTQYF
J: TRBJ2-3; V: TRBV20-1; CDR3: CSARDPRGGTDTQYF
J: TRBJ1-3; V: TRBV11-2; CDR3: CASSLDRTGNTIYF